The rows below give T cell receptor beta chains drawn from one sample of a study of human T cells and chemical hapten exposure. TCRdb independently ran MiXCR on the RACE reads; one entry per CDR3 protein. The sample contains approximately 370,000 distinct CDR3 sequences, about 5% of which appear only once. Sequenced here: whole blood, sampled in connection with sensitization to the hapten diphenylcyclopropenone (DPC). Every receptor here comes from a woman under 30 with alopecia areata. Some clones in this sample may be carry-over from other donors' samples. The CDR3 runs from the conserved cysteine through the conserved F or W. A D gene is named only where the DNA matches it firmly. Clone sizes are given selectively: once, few, many, or a class where the clone is expanded.

V gene	D gene	J gene	clone size	CDR3 protein	CDR3 DNA
TRBV9	TRBD2	TRBJ2-3	-	CASSVLLAADTQYF	TGTGCCAGCAGCGTACTTCTAGCGGCAGATACGCAGTATTTT
TRBV13	-	TRBJ1-1	few	CASSSRETEAFF	TGTGCCAGCAGCTCGCGGGAGACTGAAGCTTTCTTT
TRBV5-5	-	TRBJ2-6	few	CASSPAVVRSGANVLTF	TGTGCCAGCAGCCCCGCGGTTGTAAGGTCTGGGGCCAACGTCCTGACTTTC
TRBV12-3/TRBV12-4	-	TRBJ2-6	many	CASSQRQSGANVLTF	TGTGCCAGCAGTCAGCGACAGTCTGGGGCCAACGTCCTGACTTTC
TRBV6-5	TRBD1	TRBJ2-7	-	CASSYSIPGQGRAYEQYF	TGTGCCAGCAGTTACTCGATTCCCGGACAGGGTAGAGCCTACGAGCAGTACTTC
TRBV6-6	-	TRBJ2-5	few	CASSTTEKETQYF	TGTGCCAGCAGTACTACTGAAAAAGAGACCCAGTACTTC
TRBV20-1	-	TRBJ2-1	-	CSARRMGLTYNEQFF	TGCAGTGCCCGTCGAATGGGCTTGACCTACAATGAGCAGTTCTTC
TRBV11-2	TRBD1	TRBJ1-4	few	CASSRTGVPTGEKLFF	TGTGCCAGCAGCCGGACAGGGGTCCCTACGGGGGAAAAACTGTTTTTT
TRBV7-8	-	TRBJ1-2	-	CASSSLTETQGYTF	TGTGCCAGCAGCTCCTTGACGGAAACTCAAGGCTACACCTTC
TRBV6-2/TRBV6-3	-	TRBJ2-1	few	CASSPGTDAFNEQFF	TGTGCCAGCAGCCCCGGGACTGACGCATTCAATGAGCAGTTCTTC
TRBV12-3/TRBV12-4	-	TRBJ1-6	many	CASRDGYNSPLHF	TGTGCCAGCAGGGACGGCTATAATTCACCCCTCCACTTT
TRBV5-1	-	TRBJ1-1	-	CASSLNVGNTEAFF	TGCGCCAGCAGCTTGAATGTCGGGAACACTGAAGCTTTCTTT
TRBV28	-	TRBJ2-7	many	CASSLTQPSYEQYF	TGTGCCAGCAGTTTGACACAGCCAAGCTACGAGCAGTACTTC
TRBV10-2	TRBD2	TRBJ2-2	many	CASSEPGLAAGELFF	TGCGCCAGCAGTGAACCGGGACTAGCAGCCGGGGAGCTGTTTTTT
TRBV12-3/TRBV12-4	-	TRBJ1-2	few	CASSLYGQMFYGYTF	TGTGCCAGCAGTTTATATGGGCAGATGTTCTATGGCTACACCTTC
TRBV6-5	-	TRBJ2-6	few	CATKITPAGANVLTF	TGTGCCACTAAAATAACCCCCGCTGGGGCCAACGTCCTGACTTTC
TRBV2	-	TRBJ1-6	many	CASSAQGYNSPLHF	TGTGCCAGCAGTGCCCAAGGTTATAATTCACCCCTCCACTTT
TRBV3-1	TRBD1	TRBJ2-6	many	CASSQDGMTGNGANVLTF	TGTGCCAGCAGCCAAGACGGGATGACAGGGAACGGGGCCAACGTCCTGACTTTC
TRBV12-3/TRBV12-4	TRBD1	TRBJ1-6	few	CASSPGTGGFNSPLHF	TGTGCCAGCAGTCCGGGGACAGGCGGTTTTAATTCACCCCTCCACTTT
TRBV4-1	-	TRBJ1-3	-	CASSPASGGGNTIYF	TGCGCCAGCAGCCCCGCGTCGGGGGGAGGAAACACCATATATTTT
TRBV24-1	-	TRBJ2-3	many	CATSDLPSGGDTDTQYF	TGTGCCACCAGTGATTTGCCCTCCGGGGGAGACACAGATACGCAGTATTTT
TRBV7-2	-	TRBJ1-2	few	CASTQDQSYGYTF	TGTGCCAGCACCCAGGACCAGAGCTATGGCTACACCTTC
TRBV7-2	TRBD2	TRBJ2-1	few	CASSPLAGGFEQFF	TGTGCCAGCAGCCCTTTGGCGGGGGGTTTTGAGCAGTTCTTC
TRBV27	-	TRBJ1-5	many	CASSSVASNQPQHF	TGTGCCAGCAGCAGTGTTGCATCGAATCAGCCCCAGCATTTT
TRBV14	-	TRBJ1-1	-	CASSPVGVFTEAFF	TGTGCCAGCAGCCCAGTGGGGGTATTCACTGAAGCTTTCTTT
TRBV9	TRBD1	TRBJ1-1	-	CASSVGQQNTEAFF	TGTGCCAGCAGCGTGGGACAGCAGAACACTGAAGCTTTCTTT
TRBV7-2	TRBD1	TRBJ1-4	-	CASSLATEGRGLEKLFF	TGTGCCAGCAGCTTAGCCACGGAGGGCAGGGGGCTTGAAAAACTGTTTTTT